This T cell receptor (beta chain) was found in a study of shared clonotypes between healthy human individuals. CDR3 size: 15 residues. Trimming cost V 1 base and J 0 bases, with 8 bases left between them. Germline CDR1 and CDR2: SGHKS and YYEKEE (reference sequence). Concerning this clone itself: The sample has other DNA sequences that encode this CDR3 too.

Here immunoSEQ multiplex PCR was the method, and the copy in TCRdb shows in-frame clones only, minus some. The data show fewer than 1.6 million clones, roughly 98.5% seen once. The rearrangement uses TRBV5-5 and TRBJ2-1; D call uncertain. Sequenced: naive CD4+ T cells sorted from blood. Subset defined: CD45RA+ positively selected. The receptor's source is a young man in good health. The CDR3 reads CASSLSGASYNEQFF. The CDR3 nucleotides read TGTGCCAGCAGCTTGAGTGGTGCCTCCTACAATGAGCAGTTCTTC.